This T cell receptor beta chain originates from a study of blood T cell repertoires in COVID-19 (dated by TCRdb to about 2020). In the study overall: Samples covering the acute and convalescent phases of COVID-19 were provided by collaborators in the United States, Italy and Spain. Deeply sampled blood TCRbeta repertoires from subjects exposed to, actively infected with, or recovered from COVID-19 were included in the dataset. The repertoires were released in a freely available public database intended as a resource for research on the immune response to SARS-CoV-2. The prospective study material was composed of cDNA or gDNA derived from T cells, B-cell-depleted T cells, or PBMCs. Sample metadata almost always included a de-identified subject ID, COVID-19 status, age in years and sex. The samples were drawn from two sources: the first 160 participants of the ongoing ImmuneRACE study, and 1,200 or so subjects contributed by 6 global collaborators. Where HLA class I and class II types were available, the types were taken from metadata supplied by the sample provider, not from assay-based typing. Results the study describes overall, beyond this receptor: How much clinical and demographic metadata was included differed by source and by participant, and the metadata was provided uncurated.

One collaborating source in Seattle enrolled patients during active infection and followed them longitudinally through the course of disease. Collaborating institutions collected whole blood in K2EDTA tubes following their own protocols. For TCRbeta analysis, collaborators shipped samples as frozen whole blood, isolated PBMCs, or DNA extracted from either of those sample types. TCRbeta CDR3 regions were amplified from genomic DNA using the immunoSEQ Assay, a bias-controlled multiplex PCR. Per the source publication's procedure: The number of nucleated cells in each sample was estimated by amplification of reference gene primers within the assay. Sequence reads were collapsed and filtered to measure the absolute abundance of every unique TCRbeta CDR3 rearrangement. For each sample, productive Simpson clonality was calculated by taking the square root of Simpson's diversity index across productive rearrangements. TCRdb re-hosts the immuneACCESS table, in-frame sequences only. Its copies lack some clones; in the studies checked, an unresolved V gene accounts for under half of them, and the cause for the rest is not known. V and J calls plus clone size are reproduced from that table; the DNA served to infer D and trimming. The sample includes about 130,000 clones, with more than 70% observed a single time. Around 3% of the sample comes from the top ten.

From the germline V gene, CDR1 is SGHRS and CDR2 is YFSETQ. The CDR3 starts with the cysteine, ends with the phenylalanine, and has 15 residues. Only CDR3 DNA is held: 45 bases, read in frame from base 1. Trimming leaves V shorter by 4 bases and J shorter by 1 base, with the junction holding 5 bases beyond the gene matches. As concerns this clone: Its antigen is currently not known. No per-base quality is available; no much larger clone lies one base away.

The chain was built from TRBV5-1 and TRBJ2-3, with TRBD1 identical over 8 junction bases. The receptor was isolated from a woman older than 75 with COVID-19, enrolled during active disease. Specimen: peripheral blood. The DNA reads TGCGCCAGCAGCCCGACAGGGGTCGGCACAGATACGCAGTATTTT. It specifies CASSPTGVGTDTQYF.